The source of this TCR beta chain is a study of response to subunit inactivated influenza vaccine. Each CDR3 protein gets one entry after TCRdb re-called the RT-PCR reads with MiXCR. The table records about 650,000 distinct CDR3 sequences, 12% to 15% of them present only once. Broader study findings: The authors proposed limited new T cell recruitment per seasonal influenza vaccination.

On this clonotype itself: Antigen specificity is unknown.

CDR1 and CDR2 from the germline V gene are MDHEN and SYDVKM. This CDR3 contains 17 residues. Trimming cost V 4 bases and J 6 bases; bases outside gene matches: 11. This material consisted of PBMCs from blood, taken 14 to 15 days before vaccination. The J gene is TRBJ2-3, the V gene TRBV28; the match to TRBD2 covers 12 bases. This receptor was obtained from a man in his fifties or sixties who received an inactivated influenza vaccine. The CDR3: CASSSVRLAGVRDTQYF. Here the CDR3 DNA reads TGTGCCAGCAGTTCCGTGCGACTAGCGGGGGTGCGGGATACGCAGTATTTT.